A selection of T cell receptor beta chains follows, all from one sample in a study of tumor-infiltrating lymphocytes in primary liver carcinoma. MiXCR was run by TCRdb on the multiplex PCR reads, yielding one entry per CDR3 protein. Found here are about 48,000 distinct CDR3 sequences, about 73% of them singletons; the top ten hold 25% to 30%. Sequencing was carried out using liver tumor tissue from sampling region 3. The receptors originated from a man in his forties or fifties with primary liver carcinoma and hepatitis B virus infection. The CDR3 runs from the conserved cysteine through the conserved F or W. Fields, in order: clone size, D gene, J gene, V gene, CDR3 DNA, CDR3 protein. D genes are given only for firm matches. Clone size, where shown, is once, few, many, or a class for clones that have expanded.

abundance: NA
d_gene: NA
j_gene: TRBJ2-2
v_gene: TRBV5-4
CDR3nt: TGTGCCAGCAGCCTAGACTCCGGGGAGCTGTTTTTT
CDR3aa: CASSLDSGELFF

abundance: NA
d_gene: TRBD2
j_gene: TRBJ2-5
v_gene: TRBV28
CDR3nt: TGTGCCAGCAGCTTGGGACTAGCGGAGGGACAAGAGAGCCAGTGCTTC
CDR3aa: CASSLGLAEGQESQCF

abundance: NA
d_gene: NA
j_gene: TRBJ1-3
v_gene: TRBV4-1
CDR3nt: TGCGCTAGAAGCCAAGAGCAGACCGGTGGAAACACCATATATTTT
CDR3aa: CARSQEQTGGNTIYF

abundance: NA
d_gene: NA
j_gene: TRBJ2-1
v_gene: TRBV6-6
CDR3nt: TGTGACGGGAAGGGGGACATCTGCGTTGAGCAGTTCTTC
CDR3aa: CDGKGDICVEQFF

abundance: NA
d_gene: TRBD2
j_gene: TRBJ2-1
v_gene: TRBV6-1
CDR3nt: TGTGCCAGCAGCGAGAGCTCGGGAGGGGTAACCAATGGGCAGTTCTTC
CDR3aa: CASSESSGGVTNGQFF

abundance: NA
d_gene: NA
j_gene: TRBJ2-1
v_gene: TRBV2
CDR3nt: TGTGCCAGCAATGACGACGGCAGGGGGGCTGGCAATGGGCAGTTCTTC
CDR3aa: CASNDDGRGAGNGQFF

abundance: NA
d_gene: TRBD1
j_gene: TRBJ1-2
v_gene: TRBV6-1
CDR3nt: TGTGCCAGCAACCGGGACAGGGGGCGTCTTGTGGACCCTGGCTACACCTTC
CDR3aa: CASNRDRGRLVDPGYTF

abundance: NA
d_gene: NA
j_gene: TRBJ2-1
v_gene: TRBV11-2
CDR3nt: TGTGCCATTAGCTTAAATGACGCCTATGAGCAGTTCTTC
CDR3aa: CAISLNDAYEQFF

abundance: NA
d_gene: TRBD1
j_gene: TRBJ1-2
v_gene: TRBV29-1
CDR3nt: TGCAGCGTAGCCGGGACAGGGGGCGCTGCCTACGGCCACACCTTC
CDR3aa: CSVAGTGGAAYGHTF

abundance: NA
d_gene: TRBD1
j_gene: TRBJ2-2
v_gene: TRBV6-6
CDR3nt: TGTGTCAGCAGTTCCCTGGTGCAGGGGGCCGGGGAGCCGTTTTTT
CDR3aa: CVSSSLVQGAGEPFF

abundance: NA
d_gene: NA
j_gene: TRBJ1-2
v_gene: TRBV7-8
CDR3nt: TGTGCCAACAGCCCTCGGAAAGGAGTGAACTATGGCTACACCTTC
CDR3aa: CANSPRKGVNYGYTF

abundance: medium-sized
d_gene: NA
j_gene: TRBJ1-5
v_gene: TRBV7-8
CDR3nt: TGTGCCAGCAGCTTAAATCGGGATCAGCCCCAGCATTTT
CDR3aa: CASSLNRDQPQHF

abundance: many
d_gene: TRBD1
j_gene: TRBJ1-1
v_gene: TRBV24-1
CDR3nt: TGTGCCACCAGTGACTCCGCCACAGGGGACACTGAAGCTTTCTTT
CDR3aa: CATSDSATGDTEAFF

abundance: NA
d_gene: NA
j_gene: TRBJ2-2
v_gene: TRBV4-1
CDR3nt: TGCGCCAGCAGCCAAGCTCGGATTACCGGGGAGCTGTTTTTC
CDR3aa: CASSQARITGELFF

abundance: NA
d_gene: NA
j_gene: TRBJ2-3
v_gene: TRBV2
CDR3nt: TGTGCCAGCAGTATAGGCAGGAGCACAGATACGCAGTATTTT
CDR3aa: CASSIGRSTDTQYF

abundance: NA
d_gene: NA
j_gene: TRBJ2-3
v_gene: TRBV12-3/TRBV12-4
CDR3nt: TGTGTCAGCAGTGCAGACGGCACAGATACGCAGTATTTT
CDR3aa: CVSSADGTDTQYF

abundance: NA
d_gene: NA
j_gene: TRBJ2-2
v_gene: TRBV6-1
CDR3nt: TGTGGCAGCAGTGATGAAGGGGAAACCGGGGAGCTGTTTTTT
CDR3aa: CGSSDEGETGELFF

abundance: NA
d_gene: NA
j_gene: TRBJ1-5
v_gene: TRBV6-2/TRBV6-3
CDR3nt: TGTGCCAGCAGTCCCCTCCCGGGGTGGAGTAGAAGCAATAAGCCCCAGCATTTT
CDR3aa: CASSPLPGWSRSNKPQHF

abundance: NA
d_gene: NA
j_gene: TRBJ2-6
v_gene: TRBV7-2
CDR3nt: TGTGCCAGCACCGTCTCTGGGGCCAACGTCCTGACTTTC
CDR3aa: CASTVSGANVLTF

abundance: NA
d_gene: TRBD2
j_gene: TRBJ2-7
v_gene: TRBV12-3/TRBV12-4
CDR3nt: TGTGTCAGCAGTTTTAGCGGGAACTCCTACGAGCAGTACTTC
CDR3aa: CVSSFSGNSYEQYF

abundance: many
d_gene: NA
j_gene: TRBJ2-7
v_gene: TRBV30
CDR3nt: TGTGCCTGGTCCGGGACGCTTAATAACGAGCAGTACTTC
CDR3aa: CAWSGTLNNEQYF

abundance: NA
d_gene: NA
j_gene: TRBJ2-1
v_gene: TRBV29-1
CDR3nt: TGCAGCTTTGCTCTAGCGCCTGTGCAGCAGTTCTTC
CDR3aa: CSFALAPVQQFF

abundance: NA
d_gene: NA
j_gene: TRBJ2-7
v_gene: TRBV7-9
CDR3nt: TGTGCCAGCAGCTTAGGAGACTATTCCTGCGAGCAGTACTTC
CDR3aa: CASSLGDYSCEQYF

abundance: NA
d_gene: TRBD1
j_gene: TRBJ1-1
v_gene: TRBV6-5
CDR3nt: TGTGCCAGTAGCTTCCTCGACAGGGCTTCTGATGCTTTCTTT
CDR3aa: CASSFLDRASDAFF

abundance: NA
d_gene: NA
j_gene: TRBJ1-2
v_gene: TRBV11-2
CDR3nt: TGTGCCAGCAGCTCAGCCGACAGGTACTATGGCTACACCTTT
CDR3aa: CASSSADRYYGYTF

abundance: NA
d_gene: TRBD1
j_gene: TRBJ2-3
v_gene: TRBV6-2/TRBV6-3
CDR3nt: TGTGCCAGCAATCGGGGACAGTTGGGCACAGATACGCAGTATTTT
CDR3aa: CASNRGQLGTDTQYF

abundance: many
d_gene: NA
j_gene: TRBJ1-4
v_gene: TRBV29-1
CDR3nt: TGCAGCGTTGGCGGCGGACCGAATGAAAAACTGTTTTTT
CDR3aa: CSVGGGPNEKLFF

abundance: once
d_gene: TRBD1
j_gene: TRBJ2-7
v_gene: TRBV6-5
CDR3nt: TGTGTCAGTAGCCTGGACAGGGGCTACGAGCAGTACTTC
CDR3aa: CVSSLDRGYEQYF

abundance: once
d_gene: NA
j_gene: TRBJ2-1
v_gene: TRBV19
CDR3nt: TGTGCCAGTAGTATCCTAGGCGGCGATGAGCAGTTCTTC
CDR3aa: CASSILGGDEQFF

abundance: NA
d_gene: NA
j_gene: TRBJ1-1
v_gene: TRBV6-6
CDR3nt: TGTGCTAGCGGGGGACACATGAACACTGAAGTTTTCTTT
CDR3aa: CASGGHMNTEVFF

abundance: NA
d_gene: NA
j_gene: TRBJ1-1
v_gene: TRBV12-3/TRBV12-4
CDR3nt: TGTGCCAGCAATCCCCGGGGATCGGACACTGAAGCTCTCTTT
CDR3aa: CASNPRGSDTEALF